The sequence of this TCR beta chain was determined in a study of control samples from healthy donors and cancer patients (dated by TCRdb to 2020 to 2021). For this clone: No cognate antigen has been identified for it. No quality values exist for individual bases; no much larger clone is one base distant.

Library method: the immunoSEQ multiplex PCR assay. TCRdb re-hosts the immuneACCESS table, in-frame sequences only. Its copies lack some clones; in the studies checked, an unresolved V gene accounts for under half of them, and the cause for the rest is not known. Here the sample has 80,000 to 100,000 clones; around 88% occur a single time. The ten biggest clones cover over 12% of the sample. From the germline V gene, CDR1 is SNHLY and CDR2 is FYNNEI. From the cysteine up to the phenylalanine, the CDR3 has a length of 13 residues. The entry retains the CDR3 DNA only, 39 bases that are in frame from base 1. The V end loses 8 bases and the J end loses 2 bases, and a stretch of 11 bases separates them.

Recombination joined TRBV2 with TRBJ2-3; perhaps TRBD1 is the D gene, with 6 bases matching. The source is a man younger than 40 in good health. Sequencing input: blood. The sequenced DNA: TGTGCCAGCCCAGGGGAACACACAGATACGCAGTATTTT. It encodes CASPGEHTDTQYF.